Shown below are 13 T cell receptor beta chains from a single sample sequenced in a study of vaccination and CD4 T cells after COVID-19. No antigens are known for them. The study sequenced cultured CD4+ T cell DNA using the Oncomine TCR Beta short-read assay. TCRdb ran MiXCR on the PCR reads and lists one entry per CDR3 protein. Counted here are about 2,700 distinct CDR3 sequences, about two fifths occurring once; the ten biggest clones make up 64%. As for treatment: approximately nine-day PBMC culture with coronavirus spike peptide pools or control peptides (ViraFEST assay). The collection of CD4+ T cells from the unexposed donor took place before the COVID-19 pandemic (2011-2018). The sequenced sample was CD4+ T cells from blood, cultured in vitro. These TCRs come from a human donor in good health.

The chain links TRBV6-5 to TRBJ1-2, with D possibly TRBD1 on 6 matching bases. CDR1 and CDR2 (germline): MNHEY, SVGAGI. The CDR3 is 14 residues long. The V and J ends lost 1 base and 8 bases respectively, with 14 bases between them. CDR3 nucleotide sequence: TGTGCCAGCAGTTACTACCCCGACAGGAGCGGCTACACCTTC. Translation gives CASSYYPDRSGYTF.

The J gene is TRBJ1-3, the V gene TRBV7-2; D gene uncertain. The V gene's germline CDR1 is SGHTA and CDR2 FQGNSA. Trimming left V 3 bases short and J 2 bases short, with 11 bases between. This CDR3 contains 15 residues. CDR3 protein: CASSFSLTPGNTIYF. In DNA, the CDR3 is TGTGCCAGCAGCTTCTCCCTTACTCCTGGAAACACCATATATTTT.

This clonotype was counted only a few times. This chain links TRBV2 with TRBJ2-7, with D unclear. V lost 7 bases to trimming and J lost 3 bases, with 10 bases between them. CDR3 length: 12 amino acids. Germline CDR1 and CDR2: SNHLY and FYNNEI. The CDR3 DNA reads as TGTGCCAGCAAGGGTGCCGGCTACGAGCAGTACTTC. Translation: CASKGAGYEQYF.

This clonotype was counted only a few times. The chain couples TRBV7-9 to TRBJ1-5; the match to TRBD1 covers 9 bases. V dropped 0 bases and J dropped 5; count of bases not matched to a gene: 11. CDR1 and CDR2 (germline): SEHNR, FQNEAQ (reference sequence). This CDR3 contains 18 residues. The CDR3 loop reads CASSLAGTGRGVHQPQHF. The CDR3 nucleotides read TGTGCCAGCAGCTTAGCGGGGACAGGGCGAGGTGTGCATCAGCCCCAGCATTTT.

The chain carries TRBV27 and TRBJ2-1, with 10 positions matching TRBD2. The CDR3 runs 18 residues. V was pared by 5 bases and J by 1 base, with 11 bases of the junction left unmatched. Germline V gives CDR1 MNHEY, CDR2 SMNVEV (reference sequence). As DNA, the CDR3 is TGTGCCAGCAGTCTAGAGACAGAACTAGCGGGATCCTACAATGAGCAGTTCTTC. Translating it yields CASSLETELAGSYNEQFF.

The chain is built from TRBV27 and TRBJ2-3; perhaps TRBD2 as D (7 bases). The ends were cut back, 4 bases at V and 4 bases at J, with 15 bases in the middle. CDR1 is MNHEY, CDR2 SMNVEV, per germline (reference sequence). This CDR3 contains 15 residues. The CDR3 DNA follows: TGTGCCAGCAGTTGGGGGGGCGGGCCGCCAGATACGCAGTATTTT. Translation gives CASSWGGGPPDTQYF.

This rearrangement joins TRBV7-2 to TRBJ1-4; 7 bases line up with TRBD1. Germline CDR1 reads SGHTA; CDR2 reads FQGNSA. This CDR3 spans 14 amino acids. After removal of 5 bases from V and 5 bases from J, the junction contained 5 bases not matched to a gene. Written as DNA, the CDR3 is TGTGCCAGCAGCCTAGGGACAGTAAATGAAAAACTGTTTTTT. Translated, it gives CASSLGTVNEKLFF. The variable domain in full, with the rest retrieved from reference TRBV7-2 and TRBJ1-4, is GAGVSQSPSNKVTEKGKDVELRCDPISGHTALYWYRQSLGQGLEFLIYFQGNSAPDKSGLPSDRFSAERTGGSVSTLTIQRTQQEDSAVYLCASSLGTVNEKLFFGSGTQLSVL.

The chain has TRBV6-1 and TRBJ2-2; possibly TRBD2 for D (5 bases). CDR3 size: 15 residues. CDR1 MNHNS and CDR2 SASEGT come from the germline V gene. Trimming stripped 6 bases from V and 0 bases from J, with 11 bases between. CDR3 bases: TGTGCCAGCAGACGCGGGCCCTCGAACACCGGGGAGCTGTTTTTT. Amino acid sequence: CASRRGPSNTGELFF.

The chain uses TRBV7-2 and TRBJ1-1; TRBD1 is a possible D gene (5 bases). This CDR3 is 14 amino acids long. CDR1 is SGHTA, CDR2 FQGNSA, per germline. The V end lost 2 bases, the J end lost 4 bases, and 11 bases lay between the germline ends. The CDR3 here is CASSLTRVGTEAFF. CDR3 nucleotides: TGTGCCAGCAGCTTAACCAGGGTGGGCACTGAAGCTTTCTTT.

This clonotype was picked up a small number of times. This sequence joins TRBV28 and TRBJ1-1, with D tentatively TRBD1 (5 bases). CDR1 MDHEN and CDR2 SYDVKM come from the germline V gene. The CDR3 sequence is 13 residues long. V was trimmed by 4 bases and J by 11 bases, leaving 17 bases between them. The CDR3 sequence is CASSSPTDFVAFF. The CDR3 coding sequence is TGTGCCAGCAGTTCGCCGACAGATTTTGTGGCTTTCTTT.

The chain recombines TRBV7-2 with TRBJ2-7, with D tentatively TRBD1 (5 bases). This CDR3 region has 13 residues. Germline V CDR1 and CDR2: SGHTA, FQGNSA. The V and J ends lost 3 bases and 3 bases respectively, with 9 bases between them. CDR3 loop: CASSFTTVYEQYF. In DNA form, the CDR3 reads TGTGCCAGCAGCTTCACGACAGTCTACGAGCAGTACTTC.

V and J are TRBV11-1 and TRBJ2-7, with D possibly being TRBD2 (6 bases). The V end was cut by 4 bases, the J end by 0 bases, with 13 bases between. CDR1 SGHAT and CDR2 FQDESV come from the germline V gene (reference sequence). This CDR3 has 15 amino acids. The CDR3 bases are TGTGCCAGCAGCTGGGTTGGCGGGGACTCCTACGAGCAGTACTTC. Protein product: CASSWVGGDSYEQYF.

This chain joins TRBV28 and TRBJ2-7; 7 bases agree with TRBD2. In germline, CDR1 is MDHEN, CDR2 SYDVKM. This CDR3 contains 15 residues. Trimming cost V 3 bases and J 2 bases; bases outside gene matches: 7. DNA of the CDR3: TGTGCCAGCAGTTTGCCAAGCGGGGAGGCCTACGAGCAGTACTTC. Protein sequence: CASSLPSGEAYEQYF.